The rows below give T cell receptor beta chains drawn from one sample of a study of T-cell memory formation after mild COVID-19. TCRdb analysed the 5' RACE reads with MiXCR anew, one entry per CDR3 protein. The data contain fewer than 300,000 distinct CDR3 sequences, more than 15% of them singletons. Sequenced material: PBMCs or a T cell subset sorted from them (not recorded which). Receptors were obtained from a man between 18 and 35 years old who had mild COVID-19 (a few samples of this study predate the infection). Cell type and time point are not known. Both conserved end residues are part of each CDR3. A D gene is named only where the DNA matches it firmly. Clone size, where shown, is once, few, many, or a class for clones that have expanded.

>TRBD1|TRBJ2-2|few|TRBV27
CASRQGARTGELFF
TGTGCCAGCAGACAGGGGGCGAGAACCGGGGAGCTGTTTTTT
>NA|TRBJ2-3|NA|TRBV7-7
CASSLDQDTDTQYF
TGTGCTAGCAGCTTAGATCAGGACACAGATACGCAGTATTTT
>NA|TRBJ1-2|few|TRBV5-1
CASSEDGRGYTF
TGCGCCAGCAGCGAGGACGGAAGAGGCTACACCTTC
>NA|TRBJ2-1|NA|TRBV2
CASVGNEQFF
TGTGCCAGCGTGGGCAATGAGCAGTTCTTC
>TRBD2|TRBJ2-3|NA|TRBV6-2/TRBV6-3
CASLSSGGDEVTDTQYF
TGTGCCAGCCTTTCTAGCGGGGGTGACGAGGTCACAGATACGCAGTATTTT
>NA|TRBJ2-2|NA|TRBV20-1
CSASQGLNGELFF
TGCAGTGCTAGTCAGGGGCTGAACGGGGAGCTGTTTTTT
>TRBD2|TRBJ2-1|few|TRBV7-8
CASSYGGSYNEQFF
TGTGCCAGCAGCTACGGGGGGTCCTACAATGAGCAGTTCTTC
>NA|TRBJ2-5|few|TRBV12-5
CASGLRRDQYF
TGTGCTAGTGGTTTGCGAAGGGACCAGTACTTC
>NA|TRBJ2-3|NA|TRBV4-2
CASSHGQSTDTQYF
TGTGCCAGCAGCCACGGGCAAAGCACAGATACGCAGTATTTT
>TRBD2|TRBJ2-1|few|TRBV11-2
CASSLAQRGHYNEQFF
TGTGCCAGCAGCTTAGCGCAGCGGGGGCATTACAATGAGCAGTTCTTC
>NA|TRBJ2-1|few|TRBV12-3/TRBV12-4
CASNPPNSYNEQFF
TGTGCCAGCAATCCCCCCAACTCCTACAATGAGCAGTTCTTC
>NA|TRBJ1-1|NA|TRBV19
CASSIMGREAFF
TGTGCCAGTAGTATAATGGGGCGTGAAGCTTTCTTT
>NA|TRBJ1-1|NA|TRBV29-1
CSVEVGLFPEAFF
TGCAGCGTTGAGGTGGGGCTTTTTCCTGAAGCTTTCTTT
>NA|TRBJ2-7|NA|TRBV10-3
CAIRSDQGGHDEQYF
TGTGCCATCAGAAGTGATCAGGGGGGCCACGACGAGCAGTACTTC
>NA|TRBJ2-7|few|TRBV9
CASSVGSPSYEQYF
TGTGCCAGCAGCGTAGGGTCCCCCTCCTACGAGCAGTACTTC
>NA|TRBJ1-1|NA|TRBV4-1
CASSQGGANTEAFF
TGCGCCAGCAGCCAAGGTGGGGCGAACACTGAAGCTTTCTTT
>TRBD1|TRBJ1-4|NA|TRBV7-9
CASSTMTGGNEKLFF
TGTGCCAGCAGCACGATGACAGGGGGAAATGAAAAACTGTTTTTT
>NA|TRBJ2-3|many|TRBV24-1
CATSDPRTGSLTDTQYF
TGTGCCACCAGTGACCCTCGGACGGGGTCCCTAACAGATACGCAGTATTTT
>NA|TRBJ1-3|few|TRBV7-6
CASSPGGGPGNTIYF
TGTGCCAGCAGCCCCGGGGGGGGACCTGGAAACACCATATATTTT
>TRBD1|TRBJ1-1|NA|TRBV12-3/TRBV12-4
CASSPLRGSTEAFF
TGTGCCAGCAGCCCTCTCAGGGGGTCTACTGAAGCTTTCTTT
>NA|TRBJ2-5|NA|TRBV29-1
CSVELAWETQYF
TGCAGCGTTGAACTAGCTTGGGAGACCCAGTACTTC
>NA|TRBJ1-2|few|TRBV12-3/TRBV12-4
CAILTGYYGYTF
TGTGCCATACTAACAGGATACTATGGCTACACCTTC
>NA|TRBJ2-7|many|TRBV7-6
CASSSDPSYEQYF
TGTGCCAGCAGCTCTGACCCGTCCTACGAGCAGTACTTC
>NA|TRBJ1-6|few|TRBV7-3
CASGPTRDSPLHF
TGTGCCAGCGGCCCGACCCGGGATTCACCCCTCCACTTT
>NA|TRBJ2-3|NA|TRBV7-8
CASSYGGRLTDTQYF
TGTGCCAGCAGCTACGGGGGGCGGCTCACAGATACGCAGTATTTT
>NA|TRBJ1-1|NA|TRBV10-3
CAIIGSGYDTEAFF
TGTGCCATCATTGGCTCTGGCTACGACACTGAAGCTTTCTTT
>NA|TRBJ2-3|few|TRBV7-2
CASSFVLDTQYF
TGTGCCAGCAGCTTTGTTCTGGATACGCAGTATTTT
>NA|TRBJ2-2|few|TRBV7-2
CASSQPSIGELFF
TGTGCCAGCAGCCAGCCTAGTATCGGGGAGCTGTTTTTT
>TRBD2|TRBJ2-5|NA|TRBV3-1
CASSQALGGQETQYF
TGTGCCAGCAGCCAAGCTCTGGGGGGGCAAGAGACCCAGTACTTC
>TRBD1|TRBJ2-7|few|TRBV7-9
CASSPRTGAGYEQYF
TGTGCCAGCAGCCCCCGGACAGGGGCCGGCTACGAGCAGTACTTC
>NA|TRBJ1-6|few|TRBV25-1
CASSESGLYNSPLHF
TGTGCCAGCAGTGAATCTGGACTCTATAATTCACCCCTCCACTTT
>NA|TRBJ1-1|NA|TRBV6-5
CASSYLTGYNTEAFF
TGTGCCAGCAGTTACCTTACAGGGTACAACACTGAAGCTTTCTTT
>NA|TRBJ1-5|NA|TRBV6-1
CASSEARLRSQPQHF
TGTGCCAGCAGTGAAGCGCGCCTGAGGAGTCAGCCCCAGCATTTT
>TRBD1|TRBJ2-4|few|TRBV27
CASRSPDRVDIQYF
TGTGCCAGCAGATCTCCGGACAGGGTGGACATTCAGTACTTC
>TRBD1|TRBJ1-1|NA|TRBV6-6
CASRPNYEGAGSGAFF
TGTGCCAGCAGGCCTAACTACGAGGGGGCCGGAAGTGGAGCTTTCTTT
>TRBD1|TRBJ1-6|few|TRBV11-2
CASRGTVPYNSPLHF
TGTGCCAGCAGGGGGACAGTTCCTTATAATTCACCCCTCCACTTT
>TRBD1|TRBJ2-7|few|TRBV2
CASSKTGAEYEQYF
TGTGCCAGCAGCAAGACAGGGGCAGAATACGAGCAGTACTTC
>NA|TRBJ1-2|many|TRBV12-3/TRBV12-4
CASSLGHGSGYTF
TGTGCCAGCAGCCTTGGACACGGGTCGGGCTACACCTTC
>NA|TRBJ2-5|NA|TRBV19
CASSIRETQYF
TGTGCCAGTAGTATTCGGGAGACCCAGTACTTC
>NA|TRBJ2-1|NA|TRBV20-1
CSVPQGGEQFF
TGCAGTGTACCACAGGGAGGGGAGCAGTTCTTC
>NA|TRBJ2-5|many|TRBV7-8
CASSPGTYQETQYF
TGTGCCAGCAGCCCGGGAACGTACCAAGAGACCCAGTACTTC
>TRBD2|TRBJ2-1|NA|TRBV5-1
CASSIAGGLSSYNEQFF
TGCGCCAGCAGCATAGCGGGGGGCCTTAGCTCCTACAATGAGCAGTTCTTC
>NA|TRBJ2-7|few|TRBV3-1
CASSQVDEQYF
TGTGCCAGCAGCCAAGTGGACGAGCAGTACTTC
>NA|TRBJ2-3|NA|TRBV5-1
CASSLSSGDTQYF
TGCGCCAGCAGCTTGAGTTCGGGAGATACGCAGTATTTT
>TRBD2|TRBJ2-3|many|TRBV7-2
CASTLAGHTDTQYF
TGTGCCAGCACCCTAGCGGGGCACACAGATACGCAGTATTTT
>NA|TRBJ1-1|NA|TRBV5-1
CATRLGTEAFF
TGCGCCACCCGTCTGGGCACTGAAGCTTTCTTT
>NA|TRBJ2-3|NA|TRBV7-2
CASSLVGLTDTQYF
TGTGCCAGCAGCTTAGTCGGGCTTACAGATACGCAGTATTTT
>NA|TRBJ1-6|few|TRBV12-3/TRBV12-4
CASQSGVNSPLHF
TGTGCCAGCCAGTCGGGGGTAAATTCACCCCTCCACTTT
>NA|TRBJ1-2|NA|TRBV12-3/TRBV12-4
CASLRTDLRYGYTF
TGTGCCAGCCTTAGGACGGACCTCCGCTATGGCTACACCTTC
>NA|TRBJ1-3|few|TRBV7-2
CASSPQGQGSSGNTIYF
TGTGCCAGCAGCCCTCAGGGGCAGGGGAGCTCTGGAAACACCATATATTTT
>TRBD1|TRBJ1-6|NA|TRBV29-1
CSATTGTGNSPLHF
TGCAGCGCAACTACCGGGACAGGGAATTCACCCCTCCACTTT
>NA|TRBJ1-1|NA|TRBV7-3
CASSMTGVEAFF
TGTGCCAGCAGCATGACAGGAGTAGAAGCTTTCTTT
>TRBD1|TRBJ2-2|few|TRBV7-3
CASSSDHRGWITGELFF
TGTGCCAGCAGCTCCGACCACAGGGGGTGGATCACCGGGGAGCTGTTTTTT